What follows is one TCR beta chain and its context. This CDR3 spans 16 amino acids. V lost 0 bases to trimming and J lost 4 bases, with 14 bases between them. Germline lookup yields CDR1 SGHRS and CDR2 YFSETQ. These data belong to a study of blood T cell repertoires in COVID-19. Turning to the study itself: T cells, B-cell-depleted T cells, or PBMCs supplied cDNA or gDNA.

Seattle enrolled patients during active infection and tracked them longitudinally. The protocol was immunoSEQ multiplex PCR, while the TCRdb copy is restricted to in-frame clones and leaves out a portion. The sample yields approximately 170,000 clones, around four fifths seen once. The sequenced sample was peripheral blood. The TCR comes from a woman aged 80 or older with COVID-19, enrolled during active disease. The chain employs TRBV5-1 and TRBJ1-3; unclear D gene. CDR3 bases: TGCGCCAGCAGCTTGGCCGGTTCATTCAGGGGAAACACCATATATTTT. The encoded protein is CASSLAGSFRGNTIYF.